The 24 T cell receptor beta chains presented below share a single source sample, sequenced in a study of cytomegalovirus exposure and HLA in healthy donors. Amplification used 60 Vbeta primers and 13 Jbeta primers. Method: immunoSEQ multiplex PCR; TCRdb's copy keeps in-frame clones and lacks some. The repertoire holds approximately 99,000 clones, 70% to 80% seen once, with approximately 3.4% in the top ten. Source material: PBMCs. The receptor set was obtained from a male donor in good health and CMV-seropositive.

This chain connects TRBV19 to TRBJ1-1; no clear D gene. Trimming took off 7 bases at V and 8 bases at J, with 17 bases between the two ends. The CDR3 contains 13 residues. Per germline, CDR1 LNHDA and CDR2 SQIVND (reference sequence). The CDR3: CASKVGGGAEAFF. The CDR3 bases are TGTGCCAGTAAGGTTGGTGGCGGAGCCGAAGCTTTCTTT.

Written as DNA, the CDR3 is TGTGCCAGCAGCCGAGGGGACAGTGAAGCTTTCTTT. Protein product: CASSRGDSEAFF. This chain joins TRBV4-2 and TRBJ1-1, with 7 bases aligning to TRBD1. The CDR3 is made up of 12 amino acids. Germline CDR1 is LGHNA and CDR2 is YNFKEQ. Trimming removed 4 bases from V and 7 bases from J; junction bases left unmatched: 3.

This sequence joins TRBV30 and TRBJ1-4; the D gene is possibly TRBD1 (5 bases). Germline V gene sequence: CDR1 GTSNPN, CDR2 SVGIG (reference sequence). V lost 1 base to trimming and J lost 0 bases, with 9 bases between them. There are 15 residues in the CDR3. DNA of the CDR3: TGTGCCTGGAGTGGGGGGGTTGCAACTAATGAAAAACTGTTTTTT. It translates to CAWSGGVATNEKLFF.

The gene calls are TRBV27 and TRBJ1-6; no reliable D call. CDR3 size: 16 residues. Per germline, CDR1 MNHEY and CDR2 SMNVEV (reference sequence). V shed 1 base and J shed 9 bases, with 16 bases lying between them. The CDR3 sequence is CASSLLLGVPGSPLHF. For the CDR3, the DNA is TGTGCCAGCAGTTTATTGCTAGGCGTCCCCGGTTCACCCCTCCACTTT.

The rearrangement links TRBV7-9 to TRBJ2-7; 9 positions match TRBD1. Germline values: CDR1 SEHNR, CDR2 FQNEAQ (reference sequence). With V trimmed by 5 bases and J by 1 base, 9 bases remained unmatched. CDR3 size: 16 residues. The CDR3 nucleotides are TGTGCCAGCAGCCCCTGGGACAGGGAGGCATCCTACGAGCAGTACTTC. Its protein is CASSPWDREASYEQYF. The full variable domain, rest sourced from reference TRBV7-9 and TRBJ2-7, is DTGVSQNPRHKITKRGQNVTFRCDPISEHNRLYWYRQTLGQGPEFLTYFQNEAQLEKSRLLSDRFSAERPKGSFSTLEIQRTEQGDSAMYLCASSPWDREASYEQYFGPGTRLTVT.

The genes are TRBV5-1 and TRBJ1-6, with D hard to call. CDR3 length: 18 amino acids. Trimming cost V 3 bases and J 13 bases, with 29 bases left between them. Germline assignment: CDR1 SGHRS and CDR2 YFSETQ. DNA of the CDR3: TGCGCCAGCAGCTGGATGGGGTCGGGTTTGGGAGTTACGTCGCCCCTCCACTTT. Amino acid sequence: CASSWMGSGLGVTSPLHF.

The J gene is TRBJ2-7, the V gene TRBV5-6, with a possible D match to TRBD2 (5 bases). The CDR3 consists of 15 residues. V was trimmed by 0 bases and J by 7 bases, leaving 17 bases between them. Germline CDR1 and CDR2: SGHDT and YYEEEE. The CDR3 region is CASSLGVRGFIEQYF. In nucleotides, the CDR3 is TGTGCCAGCAGCTTGGGAGTTCGGGGTTTCATTGAGCAGTACTTC.

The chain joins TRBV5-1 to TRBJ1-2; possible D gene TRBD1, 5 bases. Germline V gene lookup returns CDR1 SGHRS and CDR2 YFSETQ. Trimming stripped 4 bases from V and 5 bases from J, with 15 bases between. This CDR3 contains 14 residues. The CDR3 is CASSQDTPRYGYTF. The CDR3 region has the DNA TGCGCCAGCAGCCAGGACACCCCCAGGTATGGCTACACCTTC.

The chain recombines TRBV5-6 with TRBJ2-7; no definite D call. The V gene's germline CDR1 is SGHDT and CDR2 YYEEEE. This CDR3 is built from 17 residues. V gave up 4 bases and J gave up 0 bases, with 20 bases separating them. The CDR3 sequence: CASSPKFRFSSSYEQYF. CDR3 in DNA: TGTGCCAGCAGCCCGAAATTCAGGTTCTCCAGCTCCTACGAGCAGTACTTC.

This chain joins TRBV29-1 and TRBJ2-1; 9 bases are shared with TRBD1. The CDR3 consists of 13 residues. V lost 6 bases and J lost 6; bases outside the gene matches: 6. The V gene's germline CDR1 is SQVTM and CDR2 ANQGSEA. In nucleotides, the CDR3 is TGCAGCGTACCCGGGACAGGGAGCAATGAGCAGTTCTTC. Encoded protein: CSVPGTGSNEQFF.

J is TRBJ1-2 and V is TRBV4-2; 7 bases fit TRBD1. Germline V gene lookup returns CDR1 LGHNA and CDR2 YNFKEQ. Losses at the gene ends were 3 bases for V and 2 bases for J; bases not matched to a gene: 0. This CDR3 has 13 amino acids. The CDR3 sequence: CASSQGQNYGYTF. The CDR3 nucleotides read TGTGCCAGCAGCCAGGGACAGAACTATGGCTACACCTTC.

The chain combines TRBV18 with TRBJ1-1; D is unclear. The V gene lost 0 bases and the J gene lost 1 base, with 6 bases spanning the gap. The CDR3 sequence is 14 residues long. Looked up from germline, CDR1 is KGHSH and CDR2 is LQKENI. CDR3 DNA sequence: TGTGCCAGCTCACCACCGCGAGGGAACACTGAAGCTTTCTTT. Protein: CASSPPRGNTEAFF.

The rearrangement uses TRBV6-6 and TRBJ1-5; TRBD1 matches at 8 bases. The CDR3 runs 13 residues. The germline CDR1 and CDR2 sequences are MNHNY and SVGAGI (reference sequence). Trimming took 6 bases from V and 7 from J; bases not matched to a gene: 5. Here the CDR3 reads CASSSQGGQPQHF. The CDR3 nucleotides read TGTGCCAGCAGCTCACAGGGGGGGCAGCCCCAGCATTTT.

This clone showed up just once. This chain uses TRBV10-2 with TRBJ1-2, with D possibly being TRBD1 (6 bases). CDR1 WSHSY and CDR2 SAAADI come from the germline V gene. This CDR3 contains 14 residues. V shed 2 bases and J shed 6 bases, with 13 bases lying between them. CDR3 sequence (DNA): TGCGCCAGCAGTGAGACAGGGACGCGGCATGGCTACACCTTC. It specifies CASSETGTRHGYTF.

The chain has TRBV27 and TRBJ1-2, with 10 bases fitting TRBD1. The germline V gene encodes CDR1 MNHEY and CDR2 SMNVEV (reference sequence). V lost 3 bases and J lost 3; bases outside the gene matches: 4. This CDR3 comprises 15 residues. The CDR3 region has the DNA TGTGCCAGCAGTTTTTTGGACAGGGGGGACTATGGCTACACCTTC. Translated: CASSFLDRGDYGYTF.

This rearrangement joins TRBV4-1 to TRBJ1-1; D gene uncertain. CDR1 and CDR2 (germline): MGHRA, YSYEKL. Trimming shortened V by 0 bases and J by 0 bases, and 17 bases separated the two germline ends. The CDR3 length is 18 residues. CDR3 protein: CASSQDVGEGRMNTEAFF. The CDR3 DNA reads TGCGCCAGCAGCCAAGACGTTGGAGAGGGAAGAATGAACACTGAAGCTTTCTTT.

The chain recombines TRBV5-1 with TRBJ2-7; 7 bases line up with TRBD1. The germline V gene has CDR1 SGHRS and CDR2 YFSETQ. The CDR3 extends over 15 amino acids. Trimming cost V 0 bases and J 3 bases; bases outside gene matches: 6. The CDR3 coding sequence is TGCGCCAGCAGCTTGGGACTGACAGGGAGCTACGAGCAGTACTTC. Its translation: CASSLGLTGSYEQYF.

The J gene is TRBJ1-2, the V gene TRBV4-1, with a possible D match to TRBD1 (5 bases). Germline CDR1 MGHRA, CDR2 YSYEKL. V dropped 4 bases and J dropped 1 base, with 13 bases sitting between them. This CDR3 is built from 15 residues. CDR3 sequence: CASSPKGVGNYGYTF. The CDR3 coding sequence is TGCGCCAGCAGCCCCAAAGGGGTCGGTAACTATGGCTACACCTTC.

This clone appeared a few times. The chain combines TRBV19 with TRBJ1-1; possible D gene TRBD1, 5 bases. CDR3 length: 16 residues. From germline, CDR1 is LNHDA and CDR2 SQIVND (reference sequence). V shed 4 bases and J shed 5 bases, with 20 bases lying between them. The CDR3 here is CASSRGEGRGMTEAFF. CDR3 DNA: TGTGCCAGTAGTAGAGGGGAGGGGCGAGGAATGACTGAAGCTTTCTTT.

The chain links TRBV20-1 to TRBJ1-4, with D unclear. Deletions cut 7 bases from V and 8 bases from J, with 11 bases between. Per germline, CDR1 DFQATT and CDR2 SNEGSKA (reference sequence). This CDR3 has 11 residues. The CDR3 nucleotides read TGCAGTGTCCAGACACCCGAAAAACTGTTTTTT. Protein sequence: CSVQTPEKLFF.

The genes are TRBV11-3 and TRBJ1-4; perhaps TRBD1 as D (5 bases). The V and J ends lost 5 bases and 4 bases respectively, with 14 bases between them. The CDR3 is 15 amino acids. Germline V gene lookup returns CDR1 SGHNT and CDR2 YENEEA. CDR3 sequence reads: CASSRRDGGNEKLFF. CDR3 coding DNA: TGTGCCAGCAGCCGTCGGGACGGGGGTAATGAAAAACTGTTTTTT.

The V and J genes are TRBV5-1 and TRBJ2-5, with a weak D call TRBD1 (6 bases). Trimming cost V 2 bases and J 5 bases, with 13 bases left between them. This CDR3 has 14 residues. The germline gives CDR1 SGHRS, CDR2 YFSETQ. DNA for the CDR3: TGCGCCAGCAGCTTATCCGGGACAACCGAGACCCAGTACTTC. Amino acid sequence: CASSLSGTTETQYF.

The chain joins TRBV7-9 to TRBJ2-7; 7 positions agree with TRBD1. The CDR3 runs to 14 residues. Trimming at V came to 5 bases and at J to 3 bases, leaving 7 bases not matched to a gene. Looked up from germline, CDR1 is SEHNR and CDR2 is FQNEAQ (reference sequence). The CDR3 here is CASSPRDRYYEQYF. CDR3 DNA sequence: TGTGCCAGCAGCCCCCGGGACAGATACTACGAGCAGTACTTC.

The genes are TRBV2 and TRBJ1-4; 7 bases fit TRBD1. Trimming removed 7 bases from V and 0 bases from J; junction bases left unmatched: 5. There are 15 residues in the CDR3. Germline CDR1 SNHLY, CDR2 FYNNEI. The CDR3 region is CASIPGQTTNEKLFF. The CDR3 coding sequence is TGTGCCAGCATCCCGGGACAGACAACTAATGAAAAACTGTTTTTT. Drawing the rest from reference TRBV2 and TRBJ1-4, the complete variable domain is EPEVTQTPSHQVTQMGQEVILRCVPISNHLYFYWYRQILGQKVEFLVSFYNNEISEKSEIFDDQFSVERPDGSNFTLKIRSTKLEDSAMYFCASIPGQTTNEKLFFGSGTQLSVL.